The T cell receptor beta chain under discussion was sequenced for a study of T-cell reconstitution after alpha-beta-depleted transplantation in children. This clonotype was seen a handful of times. As it was prepared, the TCRbeta library received unique molecular identifiers. In TCRdb, the PCR reads were re-called with MiXCR into one record per CDR3 protein. The sample shows more than 450,000 distinct CDR3 sequences, 15% to 20% of them seen only once. Sample: PBMCs from the stem cell graft donor, taken from the stem cell graft. The TCR originated in a human donor who donated a stem cell graft to a child with acute lymphoblastic leukemia.

CDR3: CASSPFYEQYF. The CDR3 DNA is TGTGCCAGCAGTCCGTTCTACGAGCAGTACTTC. The chain links TRBV12-3 or TRBV12-4 to TRBJ2-7; D is undetermined. This CDR3 is 11 amino acids long. Trimming took 5 bases from V and 3 from J, leaving 5 bases between them.